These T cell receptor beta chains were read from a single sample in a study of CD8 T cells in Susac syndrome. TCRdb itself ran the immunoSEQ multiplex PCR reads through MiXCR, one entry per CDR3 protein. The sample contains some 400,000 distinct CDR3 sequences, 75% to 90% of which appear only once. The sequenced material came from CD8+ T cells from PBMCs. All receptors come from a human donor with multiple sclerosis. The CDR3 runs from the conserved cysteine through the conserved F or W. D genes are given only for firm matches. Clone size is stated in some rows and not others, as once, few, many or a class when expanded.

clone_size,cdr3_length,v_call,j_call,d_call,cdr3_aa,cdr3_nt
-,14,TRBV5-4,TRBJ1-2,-,CASSFTGTVWGYTF,TGTGCCAGCAGCTTTACAGGGACCGTCTGGGGCTACACCTTC
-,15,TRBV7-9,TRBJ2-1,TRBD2,CASSVSGTSYNEQFF,TGTGCCAGCAGCGTTAGCGGGACCTCCTACAATGAGCAGTTCTTC
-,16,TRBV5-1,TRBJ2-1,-,CASSPGRGYPEDEQFF,TGCGCCAGCAGCCCCGGTCGGGGTTACCCAGAGGATGAGCAGTTCTTC
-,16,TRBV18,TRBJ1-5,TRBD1,CASSLTSGQGNQPQHF,TGTGCCAGCTCACTCACTTCGGGACAGGGCAATCAGCCCCAGCATTTT
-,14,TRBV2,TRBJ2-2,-,CASQGGMNTGELFF,TGTGCCAGCCAAGGGGGAATGAACACCGGGGAGCTGTTTTTT
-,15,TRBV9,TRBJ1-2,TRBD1,CASSPRTGQGHGYTF,TGTGCCAGCAGCCCCCGAACCGGACAGGGCCATGGCTACACCTTC
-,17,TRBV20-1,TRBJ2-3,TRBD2,CSARSGLAGGVTDTQYF,TGCAGTGCTAGATCAGGACTAGCGGGGGGGGTCACAGATACGCAGTATTTT
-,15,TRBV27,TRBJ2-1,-,CASRSASSSYNEQFF,TGTGCCAGCCGATCGGCGAGTAGCTCCTACAATGAGCAGTTCTTC
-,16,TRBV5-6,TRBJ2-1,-,CASSELEGSSYNEQFF,TGTGCCAGCAGCGAGTTGGAGGGGAGCTCCTACAATGAGCAGTTCTTC
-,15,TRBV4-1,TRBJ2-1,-,CASSQADSRYNEQFF,TGCGCCAGCAGCCAAGCGGACTCCCGATACAATGAGCAGTTCTTC
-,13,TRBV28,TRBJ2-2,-,CASSYWNTGELFF,TGTGCCAGCAGCTATTGGAACACCGGGGAGCTGTTTTTT
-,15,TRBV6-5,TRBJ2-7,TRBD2,CASSYYSGGHYEQYF,TGTGCCAGCAGTTACTATAGCGGGGGCCATTACGAGCAGTACTTC
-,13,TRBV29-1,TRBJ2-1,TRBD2,CSVGASGLLEQFF,TGCAGCGTTGGGGCTAGCGGGCTTTTGGAGCAGTTCTTC
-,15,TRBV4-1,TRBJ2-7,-,CASSQQGRSSYEQYF,TGCGCCAGCAGCCAGCAGGGGAGAAGCTCCTACGAGCAGTACTTC
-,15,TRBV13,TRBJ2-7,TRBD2,CASSLFGLAGEQQYF,TGTGCCAGCAGCTTATTCGGCCTAGCGGGAGAGCAGCAGTACTTC
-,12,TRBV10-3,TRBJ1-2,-,CAIRMGGYGYTF,TGTGCCATCAGGATGGGGGGCTATGGCTACACCTTC
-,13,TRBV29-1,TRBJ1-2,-,CSADPESAGGYTF,TGCAGCGCAGACCCCGAATCCGCCGGTGGCTACACCTTC
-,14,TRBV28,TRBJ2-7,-,CASSYPDSSYEQYF,TGTGCCAGCAGTTACCCGGACTCCTCCTACGAGCAGTACTTC
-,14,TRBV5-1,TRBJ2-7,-,CASSLGGVSYEQYF,TGCGCCAGCAGCTTGGGAGGGGTCTCCTACGAGCAGTACTTC
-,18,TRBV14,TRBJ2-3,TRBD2,CASSQDVEEGTTTDTQYF,TGTGCCAGCAGCCAAGATGTGGAAGAGGGGACTACAACAGATACGCAGTATTTT
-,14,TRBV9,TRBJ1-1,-,CASSVFDGNTEAFF,TGTGCCAGCAGCGTCTTCGACGGAAACACTGAAGCTTTCTTT
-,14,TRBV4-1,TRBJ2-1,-,CASRAMGSYNEQFF,TGCGCCAGCAGGGCCATGGGGAGCTACAATGAGCAGTTCTTC
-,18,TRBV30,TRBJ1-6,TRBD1,CAWSPRTGPTIDDSPLHF,TGTGCCTGGAGTCCCCGGACAGGTCCCACGATAGATGATTCACCCCTCCACTTT
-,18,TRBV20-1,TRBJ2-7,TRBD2,CSASPRAGTSGYFYEQYF,TGCAGTGCTAGCCCCAGGGCCGGGACTAGCGGGTATTTCTACGAGCAGTACTTC
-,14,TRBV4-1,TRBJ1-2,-,CASSQIGSNYGYTF,TGCGCCAGCAGCCAGATAGGCTCTAACTATGGCTACACCTTC
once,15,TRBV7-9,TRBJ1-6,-,CASSPDGGRNSPLHF,TGTGCCAGCAGCCCCGACGGGGGAAGGAATTCACCCCTCCACTTT
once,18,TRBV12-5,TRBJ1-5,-,CASGFLTEKIYSNQPQHF,TGTGCTAGTGGTTTCTTGACAGAAAAAATCTATAGCAATCAGCCCCAGCATTTT
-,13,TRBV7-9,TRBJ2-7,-,CATGSAGLYEQYF,TGTGCCACCGGCTCGGCAGGGCTGTACGAGCAGTACTTC
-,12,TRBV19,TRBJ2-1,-,CAVRGPYNEQFF,TGTGCCGTTAGGGGCCCTTACAATGAGCAGTTCTTC
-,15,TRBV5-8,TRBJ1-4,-,CASSWGTEGDEKLFF,TGTGCCAGCAGCTGGGGGACCGAGGGAGATGAAAAACTGTTTTTT
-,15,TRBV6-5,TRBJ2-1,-,CASSYSKVGENEQFF,TGTGCCAGCAGTTACTCGAAGGTCGGGGAAAATGAGCAGTTCTTC
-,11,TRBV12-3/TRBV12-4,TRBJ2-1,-,CASSFRGEQFF,TGTGCCAGCAGTTTTCGCGGAGAGCAGTTCTTC
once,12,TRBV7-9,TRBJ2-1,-,CASSYVVAEQFF,TGTGCCAGCAGCTATGTAGTGGCCGAGCAGTTCTTC
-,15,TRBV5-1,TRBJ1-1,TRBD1,CASSSWTGEPPEAFF,TGCGCCAGCAGCTCTTGGACAGGGGAACCTCCTGAAGCTTTCTTT
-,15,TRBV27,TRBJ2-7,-,CASSWNRESSYEQYF,TGTGCCAGCAGTTGGAACAGGGAAAGCTCCTACGAGCAGTACTTC
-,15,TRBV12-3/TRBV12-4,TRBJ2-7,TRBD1,CASSLWQGAFHEQYF,TGTGCCAGCAGTTTGTGGCAGGGGGCCTTCCACGAGCAGTACTTC
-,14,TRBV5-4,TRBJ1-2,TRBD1,CASTEDRVDYGYTF,TGTGCCAGCACCGAGGACAGGGTGGACTATGGCTACACCTTC
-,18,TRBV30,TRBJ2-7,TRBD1,CAWSFLTGPTGASYEQYF,TGTGCCTGGAGTTTCCTAACGGGTCCGACAGGGGCCTCCTACGAGCAGTACTTC
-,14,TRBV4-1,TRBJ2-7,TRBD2,CASSPLAARYEQYF,TGCGCCAGCAGCCCGCTAGCGGCCCGTTACGAGCAGTACTTC
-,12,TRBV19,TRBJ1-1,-,CASSSARVEAFF,TGTGCCAGTAGTTCGGCCAGGGTGGAAGCTTTCTTT
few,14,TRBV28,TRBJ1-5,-,CASSFVGSHQPQHF,TGTGCCAGCAGTTTTGTCGGCAGCCATCAGCCCCAGCATTTT
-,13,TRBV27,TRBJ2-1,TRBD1,CASNYGQGSEQFF,TGTGCCAGCAATTATGGACAGGGCAGTGAGCAGTTCTTC
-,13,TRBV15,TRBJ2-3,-,CATETDATDTQYF,TGTGCCACCGAAACAGACGCCACAGATACGCAGTATTTT
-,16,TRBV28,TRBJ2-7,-,CASSSTRTARFYEQYF,TGTGCCAGCAGTTCCACCCGGACAGCGAGGTTCTACGAGCAGTACTTC
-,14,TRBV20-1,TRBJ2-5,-,CSARAGDLGETQYF,TGCAGTGCTAGAGCGGGGGACTTGGGGGAGACCCAGTACTTC
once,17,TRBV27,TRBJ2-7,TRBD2,CASSPRLAGGPPYEQYF,TGTGCCAGCAGTCCTCGACTAGCGGGAGGGCCCCCCTACGAGCAGTACTTC
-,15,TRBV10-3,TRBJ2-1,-,CAISEREELYNEQFF,TGTGCCATCAGTGAGAGAGAGGAACTCTACAATGAGCAGTTCTTC
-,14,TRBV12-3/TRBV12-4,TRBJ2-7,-,CASSLGDNIYEQYF,TGTGCCAGCAGTTTAGGCGACAACATTTACGAGCAGTACTTC
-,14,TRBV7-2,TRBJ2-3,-,CASSSSDASDTQYF,TGTGCCAGCAGCTCCTCGGATGCTTCAGATACGCAGTATTTT
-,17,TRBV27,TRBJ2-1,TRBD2,CASSLGSSGSVYNEQFF,TGTGCCAGCAGTTTGGGATCTAGCGGGAGCGTTTACAATGAGCAGTTCTTC
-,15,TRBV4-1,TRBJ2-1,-,CASSPSLRSYNEQFF,TGCGCCAGCAGCCCCAGCCTTAGGAGTTACAATGAGCAGTTCTTC
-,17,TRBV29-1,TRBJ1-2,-,CSVEDLLSPDSNYGYTF,TGCAGCGTTGAAGACCTACTTTCCCCCGACAGCAACTATGGCTACACCTTC
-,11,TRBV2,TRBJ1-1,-,CASSGGFEAFF,TGTGCCAGCAGCGGGGGGTTTGAAGCTTTCTTT
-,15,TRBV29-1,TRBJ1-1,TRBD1,CSVETSGTGTIVAFF,TGCAGCGTTGAGACGAGCGGGACAGGGACGATCGTCGCTTTCTTT
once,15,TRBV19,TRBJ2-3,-,CASSGTGATTDTQYF,TGTGCCAGTAGTGGCACGGGGGCCACCACAGATACGCAGTATTTT